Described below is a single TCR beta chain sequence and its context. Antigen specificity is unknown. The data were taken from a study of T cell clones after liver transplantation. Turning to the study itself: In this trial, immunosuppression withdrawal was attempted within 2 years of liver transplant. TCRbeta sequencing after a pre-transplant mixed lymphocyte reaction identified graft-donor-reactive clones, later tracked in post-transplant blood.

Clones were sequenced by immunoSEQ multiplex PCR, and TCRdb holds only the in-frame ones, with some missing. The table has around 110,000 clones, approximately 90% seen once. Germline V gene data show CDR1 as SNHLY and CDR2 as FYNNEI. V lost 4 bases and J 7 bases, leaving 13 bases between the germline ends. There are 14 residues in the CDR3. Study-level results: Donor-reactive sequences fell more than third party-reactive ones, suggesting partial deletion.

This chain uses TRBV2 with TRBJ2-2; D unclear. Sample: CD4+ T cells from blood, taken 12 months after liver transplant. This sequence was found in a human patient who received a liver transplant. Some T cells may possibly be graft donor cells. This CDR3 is CASSVGLGYGELFF. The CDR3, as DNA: TGTGCCAGCAGTGTGGGGTTGGGCTACGGGGAGCTGTTTTTT.